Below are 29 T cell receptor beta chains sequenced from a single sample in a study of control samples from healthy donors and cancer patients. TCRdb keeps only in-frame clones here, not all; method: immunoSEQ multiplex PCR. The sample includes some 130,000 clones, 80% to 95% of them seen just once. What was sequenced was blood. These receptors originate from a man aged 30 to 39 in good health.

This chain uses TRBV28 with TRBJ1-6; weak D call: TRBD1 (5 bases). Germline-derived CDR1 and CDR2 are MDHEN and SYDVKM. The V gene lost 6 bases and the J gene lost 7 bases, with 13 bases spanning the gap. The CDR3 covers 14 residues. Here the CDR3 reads CASRPQGNNSPLHF. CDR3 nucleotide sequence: TGTGCCAGCAGACCCCAGGGTAACAATTCACCCCTCCACTTT.

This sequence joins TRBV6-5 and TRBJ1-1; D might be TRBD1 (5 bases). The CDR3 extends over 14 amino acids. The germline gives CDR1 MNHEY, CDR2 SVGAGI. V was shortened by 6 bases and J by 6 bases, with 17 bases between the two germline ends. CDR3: CASSAGPGRAEAFF. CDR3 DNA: TGTGCCAGCAGCGCAGGACCAGGGAGAGCTGAAGCTTTCTTT.

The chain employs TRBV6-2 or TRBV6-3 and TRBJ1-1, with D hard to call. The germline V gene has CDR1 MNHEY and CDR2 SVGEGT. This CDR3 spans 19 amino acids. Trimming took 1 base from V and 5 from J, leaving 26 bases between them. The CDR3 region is CASSYFSRRSQRWETEAFF. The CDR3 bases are TGTGCCAGCAGTTACTTTTCTCGGAGATCTCAGAGATGGGAAACTGAAGCTTTCTTT.

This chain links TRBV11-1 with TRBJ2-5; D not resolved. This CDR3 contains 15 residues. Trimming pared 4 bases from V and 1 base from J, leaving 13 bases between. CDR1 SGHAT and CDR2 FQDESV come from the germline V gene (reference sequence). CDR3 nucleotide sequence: TGTGCCAGCAGCTGGATACCGGGCCCCCAAGAGACCCAGTACTTC. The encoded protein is CASSWIPGPQETQYF. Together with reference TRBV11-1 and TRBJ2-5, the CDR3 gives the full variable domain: EAEVAQSPRYKITEKSQAVAFWCDPISGHATLYWYRQILGQGPELLVQFQDESVVDDSQLPKDRFSAERLKGVDSTLKIQPAELGDSAMYLCASSWIPGPQETQYFGPGTRLLVL.

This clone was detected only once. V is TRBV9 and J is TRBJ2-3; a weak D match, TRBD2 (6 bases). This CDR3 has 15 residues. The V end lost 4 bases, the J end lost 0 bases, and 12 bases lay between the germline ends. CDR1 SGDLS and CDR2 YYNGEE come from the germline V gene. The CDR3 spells CASSLGSGSTDTQYF. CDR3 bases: TGTGCCAGCAGCCTCGGCAGCGGGAGCACAGATACGCAGTATTTT.

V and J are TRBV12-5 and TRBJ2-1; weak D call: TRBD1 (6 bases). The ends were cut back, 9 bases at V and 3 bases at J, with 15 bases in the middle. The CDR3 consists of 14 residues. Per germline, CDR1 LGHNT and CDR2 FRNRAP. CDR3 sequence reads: CASLKDRIYNEQFF. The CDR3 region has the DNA TGTGCTAGCCTCAAGGACAGAATCTACAATGAGCAGTTCTTC.

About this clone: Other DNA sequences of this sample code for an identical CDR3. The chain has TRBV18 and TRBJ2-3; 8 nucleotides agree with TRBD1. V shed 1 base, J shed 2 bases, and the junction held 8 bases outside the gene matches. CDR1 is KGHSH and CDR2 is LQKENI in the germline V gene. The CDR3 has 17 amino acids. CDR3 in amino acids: CASSPRADRGPTDTQYF. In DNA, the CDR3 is TGTGCCAGCTCACCACGAGCTGACAGGGGTCCCACAGATACGCAGTATTTT.

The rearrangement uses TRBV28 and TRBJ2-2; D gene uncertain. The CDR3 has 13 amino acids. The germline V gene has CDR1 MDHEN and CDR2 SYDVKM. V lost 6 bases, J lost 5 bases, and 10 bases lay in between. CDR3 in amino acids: CASRPAFTGELFF. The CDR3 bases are TGTGCCAGCAGACCCGCATTTACCGGGGAGCTGTTTTTT.

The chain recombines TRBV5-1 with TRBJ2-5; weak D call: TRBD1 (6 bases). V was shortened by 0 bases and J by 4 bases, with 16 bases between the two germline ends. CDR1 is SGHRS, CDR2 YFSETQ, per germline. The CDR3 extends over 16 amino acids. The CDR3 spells CASSLGPSGQVETQYF. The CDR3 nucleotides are TGCGCCAGCAGCTTGGGCCCCTCGGGACAAGTAGAGACCCAGTACTTC.

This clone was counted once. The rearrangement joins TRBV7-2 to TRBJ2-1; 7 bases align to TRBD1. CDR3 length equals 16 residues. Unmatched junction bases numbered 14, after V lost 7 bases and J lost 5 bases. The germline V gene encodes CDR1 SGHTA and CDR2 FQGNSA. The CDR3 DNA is TGTGCCAGCATCCCCCGCCGGACAGGAGAGAACAATGAGCAGTTCTTC. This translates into CASIPRRTGENNEQFF.

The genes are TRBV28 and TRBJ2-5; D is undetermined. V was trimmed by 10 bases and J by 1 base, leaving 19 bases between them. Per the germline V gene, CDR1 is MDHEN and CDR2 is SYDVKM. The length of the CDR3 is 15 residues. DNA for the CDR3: TGTGCCACCAACTCTAACCGAGTCCCCCAAGAGACCCAGTACTTC. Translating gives CATNSNRVPQETQYF.

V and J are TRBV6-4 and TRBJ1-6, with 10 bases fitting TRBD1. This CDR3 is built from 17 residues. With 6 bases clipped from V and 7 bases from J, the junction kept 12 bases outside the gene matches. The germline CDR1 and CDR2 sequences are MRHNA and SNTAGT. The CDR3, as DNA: TGTGCCAGCAGCCTCTTGCCGGGACAGGGGAGGAATTCACCCCTCCACTTT. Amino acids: CASSLLPGQGRNSPLHF.

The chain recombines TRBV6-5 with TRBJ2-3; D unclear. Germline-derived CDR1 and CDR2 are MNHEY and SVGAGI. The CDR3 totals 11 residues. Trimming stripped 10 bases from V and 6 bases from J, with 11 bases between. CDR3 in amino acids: CATAKEDTQYF. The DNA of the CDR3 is TGTGCCACTGCTAAAGAGGATACGCAGTATTTT.

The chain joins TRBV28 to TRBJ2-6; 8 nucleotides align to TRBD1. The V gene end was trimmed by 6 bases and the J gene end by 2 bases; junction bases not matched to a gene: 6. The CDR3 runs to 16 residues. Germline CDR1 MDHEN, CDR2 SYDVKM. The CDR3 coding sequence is TGTGCCAGCAGGCGGACAGGGTGGGCTGGGGCCAACGTCCTGACTTTC. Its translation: CASRRTGWAGANVLTF.

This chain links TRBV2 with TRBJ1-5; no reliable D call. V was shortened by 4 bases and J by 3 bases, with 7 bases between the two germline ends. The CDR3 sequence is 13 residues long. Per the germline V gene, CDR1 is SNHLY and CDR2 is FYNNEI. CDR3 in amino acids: CASSVGNNQPQHF. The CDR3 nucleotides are TGTGCCAGCAGTGTAGGGAACAATCAGCCCCAGCATTTT.

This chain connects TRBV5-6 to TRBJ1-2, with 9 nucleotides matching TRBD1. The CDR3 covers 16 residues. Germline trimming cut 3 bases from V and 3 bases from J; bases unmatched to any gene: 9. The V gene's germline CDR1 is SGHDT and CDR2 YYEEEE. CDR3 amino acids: CASSSTGGASDYGYTF. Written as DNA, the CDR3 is TGTGCCAGCAGCTCAACAGGGGGCGCGTCAGACTATGGCTACACCTTC.

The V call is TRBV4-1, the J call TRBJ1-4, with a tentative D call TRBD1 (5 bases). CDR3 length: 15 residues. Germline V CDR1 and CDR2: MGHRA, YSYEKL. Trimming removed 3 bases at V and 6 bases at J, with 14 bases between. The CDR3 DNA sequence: TGCGCCAGCAGCCAGAAGCGCCAGGGTGATGAAAAACTGTTTTTT. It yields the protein CASSQKRQGDEKLFF.

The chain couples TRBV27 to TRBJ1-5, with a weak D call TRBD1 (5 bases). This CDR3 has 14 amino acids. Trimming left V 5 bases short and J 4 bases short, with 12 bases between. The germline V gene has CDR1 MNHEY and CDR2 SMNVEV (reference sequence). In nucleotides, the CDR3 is TGTGCCAGCAGTCCCTCGGGGGGGAATCAGCCCCAGCATTTT. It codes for CASSPSGGNQPQHF.

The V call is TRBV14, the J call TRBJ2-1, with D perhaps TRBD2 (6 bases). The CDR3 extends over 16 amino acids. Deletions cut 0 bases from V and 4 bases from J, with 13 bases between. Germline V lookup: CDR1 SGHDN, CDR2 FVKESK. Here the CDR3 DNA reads TGTGCCAGCAGCCAAGAGGGACTCACCTTATACAATGAGCAGTTCTTC. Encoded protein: CASSQEGLTLYNEQFF.

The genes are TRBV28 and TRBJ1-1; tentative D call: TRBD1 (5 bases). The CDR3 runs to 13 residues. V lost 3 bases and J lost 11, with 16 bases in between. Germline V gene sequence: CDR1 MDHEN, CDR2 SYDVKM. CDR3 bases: TGTGCCAGCAGTTTCTCCCAGGGCGGGCGGGCTTTCTTT. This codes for CASSFSQGGRAFF.

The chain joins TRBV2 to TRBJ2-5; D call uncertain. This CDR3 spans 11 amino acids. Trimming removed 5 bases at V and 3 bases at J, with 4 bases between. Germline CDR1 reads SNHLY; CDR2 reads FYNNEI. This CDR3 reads CASSTKETQYF. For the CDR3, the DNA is TGTGCCAGCAGTACTAAAGAGACCCAGTACTTC.

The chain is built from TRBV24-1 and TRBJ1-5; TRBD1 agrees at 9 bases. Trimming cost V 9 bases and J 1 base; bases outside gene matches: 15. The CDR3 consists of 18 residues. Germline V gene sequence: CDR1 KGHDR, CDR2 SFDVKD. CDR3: CATPELRGDRESNQPQHF. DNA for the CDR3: TGTGCCACCCCGGAGTTGAGAGGGGACAGGGAAAGCAATCAGCCCCAGCATTTT.

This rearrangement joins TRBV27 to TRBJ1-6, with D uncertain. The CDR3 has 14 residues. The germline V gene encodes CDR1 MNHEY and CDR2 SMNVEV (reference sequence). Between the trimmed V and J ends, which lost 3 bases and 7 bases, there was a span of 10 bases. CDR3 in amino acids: CASSFIWGNSPLHF. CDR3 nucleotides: TGTGCCAGCAGTTTTATCTGGGGAAATTCACCCCTCCACTTT.

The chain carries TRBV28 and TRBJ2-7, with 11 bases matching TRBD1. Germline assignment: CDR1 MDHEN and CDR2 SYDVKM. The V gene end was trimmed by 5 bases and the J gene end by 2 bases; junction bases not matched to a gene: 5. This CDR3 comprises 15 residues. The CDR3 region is CASSRPGQGAYEQYF. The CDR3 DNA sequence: TGTGCCAGCAGTCGACCGGGACAGGGGGCCTACGAGCAGTACTTC.

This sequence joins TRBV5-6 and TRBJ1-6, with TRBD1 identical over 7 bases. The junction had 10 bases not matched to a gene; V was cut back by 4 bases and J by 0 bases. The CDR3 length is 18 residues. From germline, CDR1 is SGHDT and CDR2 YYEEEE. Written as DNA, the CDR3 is TGTGCCAGCAGCCCGGACAGGCAACCAGCCTCCTATAATTCACCCCTCCACTTT. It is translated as CASSPDRQPASYNSPLHF.

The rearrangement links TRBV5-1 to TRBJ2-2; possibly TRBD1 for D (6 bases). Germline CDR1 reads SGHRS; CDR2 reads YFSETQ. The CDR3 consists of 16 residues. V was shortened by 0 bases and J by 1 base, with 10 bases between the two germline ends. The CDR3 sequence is CASSLEGQLNTGELFF. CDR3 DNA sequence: TGCGCCAGCAGCTTGGAAGGACAGTTGAACACCGGGGAGCTGTTTTTT. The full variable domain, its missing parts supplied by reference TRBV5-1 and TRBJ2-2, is KAGVTQTPRYLIKTRGQQVTLSCSPISGHRSVSWYQQTPGQGLQFLFEYFSETQRNKGNFPGRFSGRQFSNSRSEMNVSTLELGDSALYLCASSLEGQLNTGELFFGEGSRLTVL.

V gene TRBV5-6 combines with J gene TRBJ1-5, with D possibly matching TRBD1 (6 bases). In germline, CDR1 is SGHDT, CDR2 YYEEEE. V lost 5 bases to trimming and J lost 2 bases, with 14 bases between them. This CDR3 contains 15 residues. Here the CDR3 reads CASSMTGAGNQPQHF. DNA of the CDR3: TGTGCCAGCAGTATGACAGGTGCGGGCAATCAGCCCCAGCATTTT. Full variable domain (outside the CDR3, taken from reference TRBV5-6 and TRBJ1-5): DAGVTQSPTHLIKTRGQQVTLRCSPKSGHDTVSWYQQALGQGPQFIFQYYEEEERQRGNFPDRFSGHQFPNYSSELNVNALLLGDSALYLCASSMTGAGNQPQHFGDGTRLSIL.

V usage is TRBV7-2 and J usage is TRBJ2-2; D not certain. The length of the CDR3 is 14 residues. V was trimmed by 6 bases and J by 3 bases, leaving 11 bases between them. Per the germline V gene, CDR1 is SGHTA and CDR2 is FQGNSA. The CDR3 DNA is TGTGCCAGCAGATTTGGGCCTTACACCGGGGAGCTGTTTTTT. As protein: CASRFGPYTGELFF.

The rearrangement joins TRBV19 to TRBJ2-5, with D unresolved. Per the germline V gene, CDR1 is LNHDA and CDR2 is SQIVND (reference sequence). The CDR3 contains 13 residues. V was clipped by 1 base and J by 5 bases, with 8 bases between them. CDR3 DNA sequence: TGTGCCAGTAGTATAGTTGCCTGGGAGACCCAGTACTTC. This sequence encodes CASSIVAWETQYF.